The 13 T cell receptor beta chains presented below share a single source sample, sequenced in a study of low-dose radiotherapy and immunotherapy resistance in tumors. TRAV- and TRBV-specific primers primed first-strand cDNA, covering alpha and beta chains. TCRs were put through 20 PCR cycles of amplification with Phusion. A constant-region primer and the V-primer adapter served as the primer pair. TCRdb reanalysed the reads using MiXCR and keeps one entry per CDR3 protein. The sample contains tens of thousands of distinct CDR3 sequences, about a quarter of which appear only once. Sample time point: before trial treatment. The specimen was PBMCs, collected before treatment. The receptors were sampled from a male donor with rectosigmoid adenocarcinoma.

The V and J genes are TRBV5-4 and TRBJ2-1; TRBD1 matches at 7 bases. The junction had 9 bases not matched to a gene; V was cut back by 4 bases and J by 5 bases. The V gene's germline CDR1 is SGHNT and CDR2 YYREEE (reference sequence). CDR3 length: 15 amino acids. CDR3 in DNA: TGTGCCAGCAGCCAAGGAGACAGGGTAAACAATGAGCAGTTCTTC. Its protein product is CASSQGDRVNNEQFF.

This clonotype was observed at least ten times. This sequence joins TRBV28 and TRBJ2-1, with D perhaps matching TRBD2 (6 bases). Per germline, CDR1 MDHEN and CDR2 SYDVKM. CDR3 length: 13 amino acids. Deletions cut 6 bases from V and 5 bases from J, with 11 bases between. In DNA, the CDR3 is TGTGCCAGCAGCGGGAGATTTGACAATGAGCAGTTCTTC. This gives the protein CASSGRFDNEQFF.

J is TRBJ2-5 and V is TRBV29-1, with D perhaps TRBD2 (5 bases). Germline V gives CDR1 SQVTM, CDR2 ANQGSEA. This CDR3 has 15 residues. V was cut by 2 bases and J by 0 bases, with 13 bases left in between. CDR3 in amino acids: CSVEISSRNQETQYF. CDR3 bases: TGCAGCGTTGAAATCTCTAGCAGAAACCAAGAGACCCAGTACTTC.

This clonotype was detected many times. The chain combines TRBV5-1 with TRBJ1-2; TRBD1 matches 7 bases. The germline gives CDR1 SGHRS, CDR2 YFSETQ. V was clipped by 4 bases and J by 5 bases; unmatched bases: 11. This CDR3 contains 15 residues. The CDR3 bases are TGCGCCAGCAGCCCCCCGGGACAGCCGACGTATGGCTACACCTTC. This sequence encodes CASSPPGQPTYGYTF.

This clonotype was recorded only once. The CDR3 bases are TGCAGTGCTAGAGGGGGTAGCTATGGCTACACCTTC. Residues: CSARGGSYGYTF. V and J are TRBV20-1 and TRBJ1-2; D not certain. Trimming stripped 1 base from V and 4 bases from J, with 7 bases between. Germline V gene data show CDR1 as DFQATT and CDR2 as SNEGSKA (reference sequence). This CDR3 contains 12 residues.

This clonotype was recorded many times. This chain joins TRBV3-1 and TRBJ2-7; 8 bases map to TRBD1. The germline V gene has CDR1 LGHDT and CDR2 YNNKEL (reference sequence). Germline trimming cut 4 bases from V and 5 bases from J; bases unmatched to any gene: 7. CDR3 length: 14 residues. The DNA for the CDR3 is TGTGCCAGCAGCCCGCGGACAGGGAACCACGAGCAGTACTTC. It yields the protein CASSPRTGNHEQYF.

The chain joins TRBV10-3 to TRBJ2-7; 7 nucleotides agree with TRBD2. Trimming removed 3 bases from V and 6 bases from J; junction bases left unmatched: 2. This CDR3 spans 12 amino acids. Germline V gene data show CDR1 as ENHRY and CDR2 as SYGVKD. The CDR3 protein is CAISDGGSEQYF. The CDR3 DNA is TGTGCCATCAGTGACGGGGGGAGCGAGCAGTACTTC.

Ten or more counts support this clonotype. The rearrangement joins TRBV23-1 to TRBJ1-5; no reliable D call. TRBV23-1 is known as an ORF, though its function is uncertain. This CDR3 is 14 amino acids long. Trimming removed 2 bases from V and 7 bases from J, with 12 bases in between. CDR3 DNA: TGCGCCAGCAGTCAAACCGCCGGGATGCAGCCCCAGCATTTT. Its protein is CASSQTAGMQPQHF.

This clonotype has at least ten counts. This rearrangement joins TRBV19 to TRBJ1-1; 7 nucleotides agree with TRBD1. CDR1 and CDR2 from the germline V gene are LNHDA and SQIVND (reference sequence). V was pared by 8 bases and J by 2 bases, with 5 bases of the junction left unmatched. The CDR3 sequence is 13 residues long. CDR3 bases: TGTGCCAGTGACAGGGCCCCCAACACTGAAGCTTTCTTT. This translates into CASDRAPNTEAFF.

The J gene is TRBJ2-5, the V gene TRBV18; D uncertain. CDR3 length equals 17 residues. The germline CDR1 and CDR2 sequences are KGHSH and LQKENI. V was pared by 3 bases and J by 5 bases, with 22 bases between. The CDR3 bases are TGTGCCAGCTCACCCCCTCCGGGCTCGTTGTCCGCGGAGACCCAGTACTTC. Its translation: CASSPPPGSLSAETQYF. Full variable domain (remainder filled in from reference TRBV18 and TRBJ2-5): NAGVMQNPRHLVRRRGQEARLRCSPMKGHSHVYWYRQLPEEGLKFMVYLQKENIIDESGMPKERFSAEFPKEGPSILRIQQVVRGDSAAYFCASSPPPGSLSAETQYFGPGTRLLVL.

This clonotype has a count of ten or more. CDR3 region: CASSRGTSADTQYF. As DNA, the CDR3 is TGCGCCAGCAGCCGCGGGACTAGCGCAGATACGCAGTATTTT. The V and J genes are TRBV5-1 and TRBJ2-3; 10 positions agree with TRBD2. The germline gives CDR1 SGHRS, CDR2 YFSETQ. The CDR3 loop spans 14 amino acids. The ends lost 4 bases at V and 4 bases at J; junction bases unmatched: 3.

The rearrangement uses TRBV28 and TRBJ2-3; perhaps TRBD2 as D (5 bases). Germline CDR1 is MDHEN and CDR2 is SYDVKM. This CDR3 spans 12 amino acids. V was pared by 5 bases and J by 10 bases, with 13 bases between. The CDR3 here is CASSPEAGSQYF. The DNA for the CDR3 is TGTGCCAGCAGTCCCGAGGCGGGTTCGCAGTATTTT.

This clonotype has ten or more counts. The chain carries TRBV20-1 and TRBJ2-7; 8 bases are shared with TRBD2. The V gene's germline CDR1 is DFQATT and CDR2 SNEGSKA (reference sequence). The CDR3 is made up of 17 amino acids. V gave up 0 bases and J gave up 3 bases; unmatched junction bases: 13. The CDR3 bases are TGCAGTGCTAGAGATGGACCCCTTGCGGGAGGAATCTACGAGCAGTACTTC. Encoded protein: CSARDGPLAGGIYEQYF.